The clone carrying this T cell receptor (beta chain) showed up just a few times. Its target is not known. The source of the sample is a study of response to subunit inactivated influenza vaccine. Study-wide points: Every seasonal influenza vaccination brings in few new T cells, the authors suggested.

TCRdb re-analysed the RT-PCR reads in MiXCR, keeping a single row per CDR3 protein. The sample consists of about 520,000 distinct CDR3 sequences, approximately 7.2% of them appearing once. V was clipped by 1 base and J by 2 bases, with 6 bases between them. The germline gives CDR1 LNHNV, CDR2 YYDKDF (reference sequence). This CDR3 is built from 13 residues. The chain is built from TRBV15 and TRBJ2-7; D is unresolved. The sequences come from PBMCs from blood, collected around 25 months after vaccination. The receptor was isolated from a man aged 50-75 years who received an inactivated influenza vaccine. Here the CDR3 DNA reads TGTGCCACCAGCAGAGGCAGGACCTACGAGCAGTACTTC. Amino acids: CATSRGRTYEQYF.